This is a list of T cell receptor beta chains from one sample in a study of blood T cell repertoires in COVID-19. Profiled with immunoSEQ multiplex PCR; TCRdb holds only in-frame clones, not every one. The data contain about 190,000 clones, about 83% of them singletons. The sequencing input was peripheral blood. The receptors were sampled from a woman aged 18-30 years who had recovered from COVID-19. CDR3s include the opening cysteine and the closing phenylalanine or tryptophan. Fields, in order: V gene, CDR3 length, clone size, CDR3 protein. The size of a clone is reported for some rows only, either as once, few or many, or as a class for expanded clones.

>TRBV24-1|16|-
CATSDFKTDGSYGYTF
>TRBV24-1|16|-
CATSDVRSSGANVLTF
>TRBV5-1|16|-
CASSLGQGLPNYGYTF
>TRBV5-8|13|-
CASSLRLEYGYTF
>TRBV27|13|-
CASSLIAGERQHF
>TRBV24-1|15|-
CATSDPTGPGETQYF
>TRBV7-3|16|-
CASRPGQVPSGNTIYF
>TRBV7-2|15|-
CASSAGRGRGNEQFF
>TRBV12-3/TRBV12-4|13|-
CASSKGPVVRLFF
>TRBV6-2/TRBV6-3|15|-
CASSYLAGGGETQYF
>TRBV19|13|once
CASSIRGNTEAFF
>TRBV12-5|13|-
CASGFSTNTEAFF
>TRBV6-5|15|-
CASRPPGTGVTEAFF
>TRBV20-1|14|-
CSASPQGMNTEAFF
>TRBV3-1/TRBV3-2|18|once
CASSQDLAGGPEHRGAVF
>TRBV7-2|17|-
CASSLEWLAGGAGELFF
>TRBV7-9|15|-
CASSILTGKNTEAFF
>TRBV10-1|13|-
CASRGGTVYGYTF
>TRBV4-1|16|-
CASSQEGQGDNSPLHF
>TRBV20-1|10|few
CSAPLVRAFF
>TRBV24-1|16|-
CATSELTSGRAEEQFF
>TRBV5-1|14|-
CASSLATGTGELFF
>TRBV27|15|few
CASSLGLTSYNEQFF
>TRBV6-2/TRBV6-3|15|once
CASSSGHGRLNGYTF
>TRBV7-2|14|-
CASSLGGRGNEQFF
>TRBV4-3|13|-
CASSQDLQLEAFF
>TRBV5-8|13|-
CASSNRQGGEAFF
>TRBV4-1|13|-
CASSQGASYEQYF
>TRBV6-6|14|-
CASNPFGVSEKLFF
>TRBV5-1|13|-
CASLGQQNTEAFF
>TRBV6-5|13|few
CASSKGAEEKLFF
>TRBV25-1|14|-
CASSDEGGTGELFF
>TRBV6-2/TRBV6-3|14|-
CASSTDRDWSPLHF
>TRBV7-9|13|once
CASSWTLTDTQYF
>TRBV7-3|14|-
CASSLGLATDTQYF
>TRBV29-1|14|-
CSVAGTGGLGELFF
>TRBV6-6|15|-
CASSYSQGDTGELFF
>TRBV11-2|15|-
CASSFSSGQNYGYTF
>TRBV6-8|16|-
CASSNRQGRYQETQYF
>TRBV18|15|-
CASSPPAGGSGELFF